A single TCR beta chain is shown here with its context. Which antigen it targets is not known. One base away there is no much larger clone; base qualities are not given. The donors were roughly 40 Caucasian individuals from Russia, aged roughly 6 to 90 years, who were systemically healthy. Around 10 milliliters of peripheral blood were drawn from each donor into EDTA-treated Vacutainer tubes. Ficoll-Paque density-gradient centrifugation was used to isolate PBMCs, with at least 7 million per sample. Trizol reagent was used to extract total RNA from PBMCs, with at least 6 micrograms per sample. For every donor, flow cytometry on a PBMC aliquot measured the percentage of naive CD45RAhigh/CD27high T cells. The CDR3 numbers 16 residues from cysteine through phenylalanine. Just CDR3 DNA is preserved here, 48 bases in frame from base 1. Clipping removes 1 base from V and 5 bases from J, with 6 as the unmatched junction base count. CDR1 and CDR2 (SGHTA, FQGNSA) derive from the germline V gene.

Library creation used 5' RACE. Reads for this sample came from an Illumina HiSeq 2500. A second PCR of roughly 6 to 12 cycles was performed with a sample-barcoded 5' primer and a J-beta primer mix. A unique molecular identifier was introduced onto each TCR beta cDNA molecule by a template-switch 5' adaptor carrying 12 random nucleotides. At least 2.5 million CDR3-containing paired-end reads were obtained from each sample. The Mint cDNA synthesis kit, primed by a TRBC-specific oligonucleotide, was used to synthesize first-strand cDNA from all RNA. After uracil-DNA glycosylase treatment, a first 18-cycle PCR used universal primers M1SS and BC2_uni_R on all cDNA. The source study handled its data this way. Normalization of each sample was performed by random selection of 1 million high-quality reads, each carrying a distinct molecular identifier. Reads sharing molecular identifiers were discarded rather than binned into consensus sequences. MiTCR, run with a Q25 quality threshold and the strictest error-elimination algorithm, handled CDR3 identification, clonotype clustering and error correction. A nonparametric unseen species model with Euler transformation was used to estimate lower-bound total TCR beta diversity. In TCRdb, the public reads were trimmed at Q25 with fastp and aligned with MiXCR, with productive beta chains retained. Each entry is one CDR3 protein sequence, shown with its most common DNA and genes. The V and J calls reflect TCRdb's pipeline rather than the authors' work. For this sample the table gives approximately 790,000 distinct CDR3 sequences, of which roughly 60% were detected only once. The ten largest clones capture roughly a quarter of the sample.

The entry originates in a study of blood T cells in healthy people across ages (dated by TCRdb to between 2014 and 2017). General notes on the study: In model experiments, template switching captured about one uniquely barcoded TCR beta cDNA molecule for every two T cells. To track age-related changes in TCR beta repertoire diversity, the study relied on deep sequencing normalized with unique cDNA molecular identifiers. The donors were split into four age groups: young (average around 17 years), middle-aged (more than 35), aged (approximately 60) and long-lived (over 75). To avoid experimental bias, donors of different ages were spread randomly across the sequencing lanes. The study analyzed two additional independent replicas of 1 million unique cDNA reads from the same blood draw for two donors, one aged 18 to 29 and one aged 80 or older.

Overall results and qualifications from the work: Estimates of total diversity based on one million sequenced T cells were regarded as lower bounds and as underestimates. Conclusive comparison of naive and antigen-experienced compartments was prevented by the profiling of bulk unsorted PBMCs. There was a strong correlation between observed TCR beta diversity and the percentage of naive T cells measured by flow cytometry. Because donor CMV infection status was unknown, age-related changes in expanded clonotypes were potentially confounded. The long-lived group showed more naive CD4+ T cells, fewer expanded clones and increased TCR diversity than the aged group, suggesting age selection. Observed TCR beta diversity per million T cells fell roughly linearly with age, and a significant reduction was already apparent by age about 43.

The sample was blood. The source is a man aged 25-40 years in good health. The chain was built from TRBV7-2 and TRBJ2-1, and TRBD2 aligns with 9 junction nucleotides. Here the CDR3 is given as CASSLGRGGLDNEQFF. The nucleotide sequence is TGTGCCAGCAGCTTAGGGCGGGGGGGCCTGGACAATGAGCAGTTCTTC.